The 28 T cell receptor beta chains below come from one sample, sequenced in a study of T cells and Merkel cell carcinoma outcomes. Sequencing used immunoSEQ multiplex PCR; TCRdb keeps in-frame clones, though not all of them. The repertoire holds roughly 2,100 clones, with around 90% as singletons. Sequenced input: tumor tissue from Merkel cell carcinoma. The receptor source for this set is a human donor with Merkel cell carcinoma.

This clone has only a few counts. The CDR3 reads CASSLGGGTTEQYF. The DNA for the CDR3 is TGTGCCAGCAGCTTAGGGGGGGGTACGACCGAGCAGTACTTC. The gene calls are TRBV7-9 and TRBJ2-7; 7 bases are shared with TRBD2. The CDR3 is 14 amino acids. The germline V gene has CDR1 SEHNR and CDR2 FQNEAQ (reference sequence). The junction had 6 bases not matched to a gene; V was cut back by 1 base and J by 6 bases.

The rearrangement links TRBV7-2 to TRBJ1-6; TRBD1 matches at 8 bases. This CDR3 is 14 amino acids long. CDR1 SGHTA and CDR2 FQGNSA come from the germline V gene. V shed 3 bases and J 11 bases; nucleotides not matched to a gene: 6. CDR3 coding DNA: TGTGCCAGCAGCTTGGACAGGGCTGCACCACCCCTCCACTTT. This gives the protein CASSLDRAAPPLHF.

The rearrangement joins TRBV7-9 to TRBJ1-3; 9 bases are shared with TRBD1. Trimming took 5 bases from V and 4 from J; bases not matched to a gene: 9. The CDR3 loop spans 16 amino acids. The V gene's germline CDR1 is SEHNR and CDR2 FQNEAQ (reference sequence). The CDR3 bases are TGTGCCAGCAGCCTTCTTCCGGGACAGGGAGGAAACACCATATATTTT. Protein product: CASSLLPGQGGNTIYF.

Of note for this clone: Its ends do not fully match the called genes, so a read error is possible. V gene TRBV18 combines with J gene TRBJ2-3, with 11 bases fitting TRBD2. The CDR3 spans 15 residues. Germline CDR1 KGHSH, CDR2 LQKENI. The CDR3 region is CASSPLAGELDTQYF. CDR3 nucleotides: TGTGCCAGTTCACCACTAGCGGGAGAGCTAGATACGCAGTATTTT.

The chain has TRBV4-3 and TRBJ2-3, with a weak D call TRBD1 (8 bases). The V and J ends lost 3 bases and 3 bases respectively, with 22 bases between them. CDR3 length: 18 residues. Germline V lookup: CDR1 LGHNA, CDR2 YSLEER. The CDR3 loop reads CASSQGETGGVRTDTQYF. DNA of the CDR3: TGCGCCAGCAGCCAGGGCGAAACAGGGGGGGTTCGGACAGATACGCAGTATTTT.

This rearrangement joins TRBV6-1 to TRBJ2-7, with 7 bases matching TRBD1. V was pared by 6 bases and J by 0 bases, with 5 bases of the junction left unmatched. The V gene's germline CDR1 is MNHNS and CDR2 SASEGT. The CDR3 is made up of 14 amino acids. The CDR3 coding sequence is TGTGCCAGCAGACGGACAGGCCGCTCCTACGAGCAGTACTTC. As protein: CASRRTGRSYEQYF.

The V call is TRBV18, the J call TRBJ1-1; D ambiguous. The CDR3 length is 14 residues. From germline, CDR1 is KGHSH and CDR2 LQKENI. V shed 0 bases and J shed 6 bases, with 11 bases lying between them. The CDR3 sequence is CASSPPGTAAEAFF. CDR3 coding DNA: TGTGCCAGCTCACCACCGGGAACAGCAGCTGAAGCTTTCTTT.

This chain connects TRBV7-3 to TRBJ2-1; no reliable D call. The V end lost 5 bases, the J end lost 0 bases, and 5 bases lay between the germline ends. The CDR3 runs to 13 residues. CDR1 is SGHTA and CDR2 is FQGTGA in the germline V gene. The DNA for the CDR3 is TGTGCCAGCAGCATTGGCTCCTACAATGAGCAGTTCTTC. Translating it yields CASSIGSYNEQFF.

The chain links TRBV9 to TRBJ1-5, with D perhaps matching TRBD1 (6 bases). Trimming left V 2 bases short and J 4 bases short, with 10 bases between. Germline V gene lookup returns CDR1 SGDLS and CDR2 YYNGEE. The CDR3 sequence is 14 residues long. The CDR3 DNA reads as TGTGCCAGCAGCGTTGGGGGGGCGAATCAGCCCCAGCATTTT. Encoded protein: CASSVGGANQPQHF.

This rearrangement joins TRBV7-3 to TRBJ2-3; unclear D gene. This CDR3 is 15 amino acids long. The ends were cut back, 4 bases at V and 0 bases at J, with 11 bases in the middle. The germline V gene encodes CDR1 SGHTA and CDR2 FQGTGA. CDR3 sequence: CASSSGSASTDTQYF. CDR3 coding DNA: TGTGCCAGCAGCTCGGGCTCCGCTAGCACAGATACGCAGTATTTT.

This sequence joins TRBV25-1 and TRBJ2-5; D call uncertain. The CDR3 is 12 amino acids. CDR1 and CDR2 (germline): MGHDK, SYGVNS. Trimming cost V 9 bases and J 2 bases, with 10 bases left between them. CDR3 bases: TGTGCCAGGGGATGGGATCAAGAGACCCAGTACTTC. Its protein is CARGWDQETQYF.

On this clone itself: A read error is likely, as this CDR3 ends without the conserved phenylalanine or tryptophan. The chain is built from TRBV5-1 and TRBJ1-3; 8 bases fit TRBD1. J lost 2 bases, V lost 4 bases, and 5 bases had no gene match. CDR1 and CDR2 from the germline V gene are SGHRS and YFSETQ. This CDR3 spans 15 amino acids. In nucleotides, the CDR3 is TGCGCCAGCAGCCCTAGGACAGGGACTGGAAACACCATATATGTT. This codes for CASSPRTGTGNTIYV.

Worth noting for this clone: The junction shows a germline mismatch at one end, possibly a read error. This chain connects TRBV9 to TRBJ2-1, with 9 nucleotides matching TRBD2. CDR3 length equals 14 residues. Germline-derived CDR1 and CDR2 are SGDLS and YYNGEE. The CDR3 region is CASSVAQSWAGGVF. The CDR3 DNA is TGTGCCAGCAGCGTAGCCCAGTCTTGGGCGGGAGGGGTCTTC.

DNA of the CDR3: TGTGCCAGCAGCTTTATAGGGACAGGCACAATACTGTTTTTT. Translating gives CASSFIGTGTILFF. The chain is built from TRBV7-9 and TRBJ1-4; 8 positions match TRBD1. With 3 bases clipped from V and 13 bases from J, the junction kept 10 bases outside the gene matches. This CDR3 has 14 residues. CDR1 is SEHNR and CDR2 is FQNEAQ in the germline V gene (reference sequence).

The chain has TRBV27 and TRBJ2-3; 7 nucleotides align to TRBD2. CDR1 and CDR2 (germline): MNHEY, SMNVEV (reference sequence). The CDR3 totals 15 residues. V lost 10 bases, J lost 1 base, and 11 bases stayed unmatched. The CDR3 loop is CATSAGPRGTDTQYF. The CDR3 DNA sequence: TGTGCCACCTCAGCGGGACCTAGAGGCACAGATACGCAGTATTTT.

In the case of this clone: Here the CDR3 omits its conserved ending phenylalanine or tryptophan, so a read error is the likely source. The rearrangement uses TRBV5-1 and TRBJ1-3; 8 nucleotides agree with TRBD1. CDR3 size: 15 residues. Germline CDR1 SGHRS, CDR2 YFSETQ. Trimming at V came to 4 bases and at J to 2 bases, leaving 5 bases not matched to a gene. DNA of the CDR3: TGCGCCAGCAGCGAGGACAGGGTTGCTGGAAACACCATATATGTT. This codes for CASSEDRVAGNTIYV.

This clone came up once. The chain uses TRBV9 and TRBJ1-1, with D perhaps matching TRBD1 (5 bases). Germline CDR1 and CDR2: SGDLS and YYNGEE. Trimming shortened V by 0 bases and J by 4 bases, and 16 bases separated the two germline ends. CDR3 length: 16 amino acids. The CDR3 DNA is TGTGCCAGCAGCGTAGAGGCGGTGGGGGTGGGCACTGAAGCTTTCTTT. Its protein product is CASSVEAVGVGTEAFF.

The genes are TRBV10-3 and TRBJ2-1, with 8 bases matching TRBD2. V shed 2 bases and J 8 bases; nucleotides not matched to a gene: 8. The CDR3 sequence is 15 residues long. Germline V gives CDR1 ENHRY, CDR2 SYGVKD. In DNA, the CDR3 is TGTGCCATCAGTGAGGGTCGGGAGGGCCACGATGAGCAGTTCTTC. Protein: CAISEGREGHDEQFF.

The CDR3 bases are TGTGCCATCACCCGGACTCCTATGGAGGCCCAGTACTTC. It yields the protein CAITRTPMEAQYF. The chain uses TRBV10-3 and TRBJ2-5; tentative D call: TRBD2 (5 bases). The CDR3 length is 13 residues. Between the trimmed V and J ends, which lost 7 bases and 9 bases, there was a span of 18 bases. Germline CDR1 ENHRY, CDR2 SYGVKD.

The chain carries TRBV7-8 and TRBJ1-1; D unclear. Germline values: CDR1 SGHVS, CDR2 FQNEAQ. The CDR3 covers 13 residues. Trimming removed 4 bases at V and 0 bases at J, with 6 bases between. This chain's CDR3 is CASSWLMNTEAFF. Here the CDR3 DNA reads TGTGCCAGCAGCTGGCTCATGAACACTGAAGCTTTCTTT.

V is TRBV28 and J is TRBJ1-2; D gene uncertain. The CDR3 runs 13 residues. Trimming took off 5 bases at V and 4 bases at J, with 11 bases between the two ends. Germline loops: CDR1 MDHEN, CDR2 SYDVKM. CDR3 amino acids: CASSLDWSYGYTF. In nucleotides, the CDR3 is TGTGCCAGCAGTCTGGACTGGTCCTATGGCTACACCTTC.

The CDR3 is CASSVEPIPVDGYTF. DNA for the CDR3: TGTGCCAGCAGCGTAGAACCCATTCCAGTCGATGGCTACACCTTC. This chain uses TRBV9 with TRBJ1-2; the D is unclear. Germline V gene sequence: CDR1 SGDLS, CDR2 YYNGEE. Trimming shortened V by 0 bases and J by 6 bases, and 15 bases separated the two germline ends. There are 15 residues in the CDR3.

The CDR3 sequence is CASSPTWEYGYTF. The CDR3 nucleotides are TGTGCCAGCAGTCCCACCTGGGAGTATGGCTACACCTTC. The J gene is TRBJ1-2, the V gene TRBV28; D call uncertain. From germline, CDR1 is MDHEN and CDR2 SYDVKM. The germline V and J ends were trimmed by 5 bases and 5 bases, with 12 bases remaining between them. This CDR3 region has 13 residues.

The chain has TRBV7-2 and TRBJ2-7; TRBD2 matches at 8 bases. The CDR3 contains 14 residues. With V trimmed by 7 bases and J by 3 bases, 8 bases remained unmatched. In germline, CDR1 is SGHTA, CDR2 FQGNSA. The CDR3 coding sequence is TGTGCCAGCAAGCCGGGCCTAGCGGGCTACGAGCAGTACTTC. This encodes CASKPGLAGYEQYF.

Notes on this clone: The junction differs from germline at one of its ends, possibly a read error. V and J are TRBV4-2 and TRBJ2-7; a possible D gene is TRBD2 (6 bases). CDR1 and CDR2 (germline): LGHNA, YNFKEQ. The CDR3 is 16 residues long. CDR3 sequence reads: CASSQPPGDGPYEQYF. The CDR3 DNA is TGTGCCAGCAGCCAACCCCCGGGGGACGGACCCTACGAACAGTACTTC.

This clone was counted between two and nine times. The chain carries TRBV5-4 and TRBJ2-7, with TRBD2 matching over 16 bases. The CDR3 is 18 residues long. Per the germline V gene, CDR1 is SGHNT and CDR2 is YYREEE (reference sequence). V lost 5 bases and J lost 5; bases outside the gene matches: 13. As DNA, the CDR3 is TGTGCCAGCAGGGACCCGGGACTAGCGGGAGGGCCTCGGGACGAGCAGTACTTC. Protein product: CASRDPGLAGGPRDEQYF.

CDR3 bases: TGCGCCAGCAGCTTGGTTGCGGTCGGCGGCACTGGAAACACCATATATTTT. This encodes CASSLVAVGGTGNTIYF. The gene calls are TRBV5-1 and TRBJ1-3; no firm D call. Germline CDR1 and CDR2: SGHRS and YFSETQ. V lost 0 bases and J 2 bases, leaving 15 bases between the germline ends. The CDR3 covers 17 residues.

The V gene is TRBV27, the J gene TRBJ2-1; D call uncertain. Trimming cost V 0 bases and J 10 bases, with 7 bases left between them. The CDR3 extends over 12 amino acids. Germline V gene data show CDR1 as MNHEY and CDR2 as SMNVEV (reference sequence). The CDR3 spells CASSLSIGEQFF. The CDR3 nucleotides are TGTGCCAGCAGTTTATCGATCGGCGAGCAGTTCTTC.